A single T cell receptor (beta chain) is shown here with its context. Its antigen remains undetermined. Base qualities are not at hand, and no much larger clone is one base apart. Sequencer: Illumina NovaSeq 6000. cDNA libraries for TCRalpha and TCRbeta were prepared by 5'RACE using constant-segment primers, with sample barcodes and unique molecular identifiers added. RNA was extracted from every sample with Trizol reagent. Amplification of the libraries took two PCR steps, and the second step added a second sample barcode plus Illumina TruSeq adapters. Sequencing of libraries was performed on an Illumina NovaSeq with 2 x 150 bp paired-end reads. Processing in the source paper ran as follows. With migec v1.2.7, reads were demultiplexed and then collapsed into UMI-guided consensus sequences. Using mixcr v2.1.11, UMI consensuses were aligned to TRA and TRB V and J templates and then assembled into clonotypes. Clonotypes were classified as expanded or contracted when called significant by both edgeR and NoisET, with noise models trained on biological replicates. For edgeR calls, the thresholds were a false discovery rate-adjusted p below 0.01 and a log2 fold-change of 1. PCA with hierarchical clustering of max-normalized trajectories of the 1000 most abundant clonotypes was used as exploratory dynamics analysis. Each responding clone was given a CD4 or CD8 phenotype based on the CD4+ and CD8+ repertoires, which had been sequenced separately. TCRdb reprocessing: public reads trimmed at Q25 with fastp, clones called with MiXCR, in-frame beta chains kept. When rows share a CDR3 protein, they turn into one entry using the most common DNA and genes. V and J calls and clone size were set by TCRdb, not the authors. Here the sample has a few hundred thousand distinct CDR3 sequences; roughly 20% occur a single time. Together, the top ten hold around an eighth of the sample.

PBMCs were isolated by Ficoll-Paque density gradient centrifugation. The data are from a study of T-cell memory formation after mild COVID-19 listed by TCRdb under 2021. At the level of the whole study: TCR sequence clusters from the two donors were largely donor specific. T-cell clones expanding and contracting after mild COVID-19 in two donors were tracked by longitudinal TCRalpha and TCRbeta repertoire sequencing. The cohort comprised two young, previously healthy adult volunteers, one female and one male. The paper's findings and limits, for the study overall: The second-wave clones that peaked on day 37 were not confirmed to be SARS-CoV-2 specific. The study included only two mild cases, and larger cohorts that include severe cases with pre-infection samples were judged to be necessary. Clones contracting from day 15 to 85 had balanced CD4/CD8 phenotypes, while a second wave expanding from day 15 to 37 was biased towards CD4+. Some responding clones were found in pre-infection memory, which suggests that pre-existing cross-reactive memory T cells took part in the SARS-CoV-2 response. Contracting CD4+ clones turned up mainly in the CM and EM memory subsets, whereas EMRA was where CD8+ clones were enriched.

The receptor was derived from an adult woman who had mild COVID-19 (a few samples of this study predate the infection). The sample titles of this study are shuffled in the database, so cell type and time point are left out; the donor was told from shared clones. The sample comprised PBMCs or a T cell subset sorted from them (not recorded which).

The CDR3 region reads CSVDEVSLHEQFF. The DNA is as follows: TGCAGCGTTGACGAAGTTAGTTTGCATGAGCAGTTCTTC. The chain joins TRBV29-1 to TRBJ2-1; the D gene identity is not certain. The CDR3 starts with the cysteine, ends with the phenylalanine, and has 13 residues. The retained sequence is limited to the CDR3, 39 bases, with the frame set at the first base. Deletion took 3 bases off V and 8 bases off J, with a span of 14 bases between the germline ends. CDR1 and CDR2 were assigned from the germline V gene as SQVTM and ANQGSEA.